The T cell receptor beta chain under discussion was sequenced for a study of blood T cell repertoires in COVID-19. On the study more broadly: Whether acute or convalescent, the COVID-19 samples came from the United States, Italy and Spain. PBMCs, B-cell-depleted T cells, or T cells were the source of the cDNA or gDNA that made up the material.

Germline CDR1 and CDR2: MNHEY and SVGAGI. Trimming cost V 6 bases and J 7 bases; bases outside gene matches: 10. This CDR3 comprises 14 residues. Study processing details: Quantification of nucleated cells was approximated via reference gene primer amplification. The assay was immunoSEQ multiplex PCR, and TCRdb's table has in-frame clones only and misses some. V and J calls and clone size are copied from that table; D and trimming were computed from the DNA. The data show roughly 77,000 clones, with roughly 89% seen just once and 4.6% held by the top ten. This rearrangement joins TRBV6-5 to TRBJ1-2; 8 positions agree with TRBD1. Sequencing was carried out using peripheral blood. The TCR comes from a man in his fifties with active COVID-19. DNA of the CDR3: TGTGCCAGCAGCCCCCGACAGGGGAGGATTGGCTACACCTTC. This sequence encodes CASSPRQGRIGYTF.